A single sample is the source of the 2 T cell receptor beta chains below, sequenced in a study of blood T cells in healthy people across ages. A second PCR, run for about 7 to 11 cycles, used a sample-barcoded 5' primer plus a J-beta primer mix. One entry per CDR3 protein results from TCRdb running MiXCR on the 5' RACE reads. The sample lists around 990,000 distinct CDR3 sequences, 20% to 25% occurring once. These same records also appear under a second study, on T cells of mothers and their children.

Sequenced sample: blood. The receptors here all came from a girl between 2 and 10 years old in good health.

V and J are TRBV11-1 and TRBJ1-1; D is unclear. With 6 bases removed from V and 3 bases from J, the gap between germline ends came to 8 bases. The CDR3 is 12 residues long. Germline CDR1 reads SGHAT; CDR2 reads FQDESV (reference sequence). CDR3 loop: CASSDYYTEAFF. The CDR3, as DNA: TGTGCCAGCAGTGATTACTACACTGAAGCTTTCTTT.

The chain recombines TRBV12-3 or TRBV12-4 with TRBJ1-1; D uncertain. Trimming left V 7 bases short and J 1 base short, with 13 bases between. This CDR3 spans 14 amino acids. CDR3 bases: TGTGCCAGCACCCTAACAGCGGAGAACACTGAAGCTTTCTTT. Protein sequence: CASTLTAENTEAFF.